This entry lists 17 T cell receptor beta chains sequenced from one sample in a study of T cell responses to AZD1222 COVID-19 vaccine. Profiled with immunoSEQ multiplex PCR; TCRdb holds only in-frame clones, not every one. The sample lists tens of thousands of clones; 75% to 95% were seen once. The sample in question was peripheral blood, obtained 28 days after the second AZD1222 dose. The receptors here all came from an adult who received the AZD1222 COVID-19 vaccine.

This chain joins TRBV6-5 and TRBJ2-7; possibly TRBD2 for D (5 bases). This CDR3 is 13 amino acids long. V was cut by 7 bases and J by 4 bases, with 14 bases left in between. CDR1 MNHEY and CDR2 SVGAGI come from the germline V gene. CDR3 region: CASTAGPYYEQYF. DNA of the CDR3: TGTGCCAGCACCGCGGGTCCCTATTACGAGCAGTACTTC.

The chain carries TRBV5-4 and TRBJ2-7; 9 bases agree with TRBD2. In germline, CDR1 is SGHNT, CDR2 YYREEE (reference sequence). V dropped 2 bases and J dropped 0; count of bases not matched to a gene: 0. The CDR3 length is 14 residues. CDR3 sequence reads: CASSFSGSSYEQYF. The CDR3 nucleotides are TGTGCCAGCAGCTTTAGCGGGAGCTCCTACGAGCAGTACTTC.

The rearrangement links TRBV11-3 to TRBJ2-5; D is unresolved. The germline V gene has CDR1 SGHNT and CDR2 YENEEA. Trimming pared 11 bases from V and 2 bases from J, leaving 15 bases between. The CDR3 length is 13 residues. The CDR3 loop reads CASAETHQETQYF. CDR3 DNA sequence: TGTGCCTCCGCGGAGACGCATCAAGAGACCCAGTACTTC.

This clone was seen only once. The rearrangement links TRBV14 to TRBJ2-1; either TRBD1 or TRBD2 may supply D (6 bases each). Trimming took 2 bases from V and 5 from J, leaving 19 bases between them. Germline values: CDR1 SGHDN, CDR2 FVKESK. CDR3 length: 17 residues. The chain's CDR3 is CASSQRGARGRDNEQFF. Written as DNA, the CDR3 is TGTGCCAGCAGCCAAAGGGGGGCCCGGGGGCGAGACAATGAGCAGTTCTTC.

This clone was found once. The chain combines TRBV27 with TRBJ1-2, with D tentatively TRBD1 (5 bases). From germline, CDR1 is MNHEY and CDR2 SMNVEV (reference sequence). Trimming left V 5 bases short and J 3 bases short, with 13 bases between. The CDR3 has 14 residues. Here the CDR3 reads CASSPWGGDYGYTF. Here the CDR3 DNA reads TGTGCCAGCAGTCCCTGGGGCGGCGACTATGGCTACACCTTC.

The chain recombines TRBV27 with TRBJ1-2; the D gene is possibly TRBD1 (5 bases). Germline V CDR1 and CDR2: MNHEY, SMNVEV (reference sequence). V was pared by 0 bases and J by 6 bases, with 11 bases between. CDR3 length: 14 residues. CDR3 region: CASSLSWGVDGYTF. The CDR3 DNA is TGTGCCAGCAGTTTATCTTGGGGGGTTGATGGCTACACCTTC.

The chain is built from TRBV27 and TRBJ2-7; D is ambiguous. Germline-derived CDR1 and CDR2 are MNHEY and SMNVEV (reference sequence). This CDR3 contains 11 residues. V gave up 6 bases and J gave up 0 bases, with 3 bases separating them. DNA for the CDR3: TGTGCCAGCAGGAGCTCCTACGAGCAGTACTTC. Its translation is CASRSSYEQYF.

This chain joins TRBV6-1 and TRBJ1-4; D uncertain. The germline gives CDR1 MNHNS, CDR2 SASEGT. Trimming took 3 bases from V and 7 from J, leaving 12 bases between them. The CDR3 is made up of 14 amino acids. The chain's CDR3 is CASSDIPFSEKLFF. The CDR3 nucleotides read TGTGCCAGCAGTGATATCCCCTTTTCTGAAAAACTGTTTTTT.

The chain uses TRBV5-1 and TRBJ2-5; D uncertain. Trimming cost V 0 bases and J 5 bases, with 14 bases left between them. CDR3 size: 15 residues. Germline V gene sequence: CDR1 SGHRS, CDR2 YFSETQ. The CDR3 region has the DNA TGCGCCAGCAGCTTGGGTAGAGGTAGTTGGGAGACCCAGTACTTC. Translation gives CASSLGRGSWETQYF.

CDR3 DNA: TGTGCCAGCAGCTTAGGGGTAGGCAGGGCTCACATCTATGGCTACACCTTC. Translation gives CASSLGVGRAHIYGYTF. The rearrangement links TRBV7-2 to TRBJ1-2, with D tentatively TRBD1 (5 bases). Trimming shortened V by 1 base and J by 4 bases, and 19 bases separated the two germline ends. The germline CDR1 and CDR2 sequences are SGHTA and FQGNSA. The CDR3 is 17 residues long.

This clone has only a few counts. V and J are TRBV29-1 and TRBJ1-1, with D possibly TRBD1 on 6 matching bases. With 7 bases removed from V and 2 bases from J, the gap between germline ends came to 17 bases. Germline V gene data show CDR1 as SQVTM and CDR2 as ANQGSEA. The CDR3 runs to 14 residues. This CDR3 reads CSASGGTSNTEAFF. CDR3 DNA: TGCAGCGCCTCCGGCGGGACATCAAACACTGAAGCTTTCTTT. The whole variable domain, remainder taken from reference TRBV29-1 and TRBJ1-1, is SAVISQKPSRDICQRGTSLTIQCQVDSQVTMMFWYRQQPGQSLTLIATANQGSEATYESGFVIDKFPISRPNLTFSTLTVSNMSPEDSSIYLCSASGGTSNTEAFFGQGTRLTVV.

This chain connects TRBV10-3 to TRBJ2-7, with D tentatively TRBD1 or TRBD2 (5 bases each). The CDR3 has 14 amino acids. Deletions cut 6 bases from V and 7 bases from J, with 19 bases between. Germline V gives CDR1 ENHRY, CDR2 SYGVKD. Here the CDR3 DNA reads TGTGCCATCAGAGGGGACCGCCAGGATAGGGAGCAGTACTTC. Its translation is CAIRGDRQDREQYF.

J is TRBJ2-1 and V is TRBV25-1; TRBD2 agrees at 9 bases. V was clipped by 7 bases and J by 3 bases; unmatched bases: 4. There are 14 residues in the CDR3. The germline V gene has CDR1 MGHDK and CDR2 SYGVNS. This CDR3 reads CASTGTSFYNEQFF. CDR3 DNA: TGTGCCAGCACCGGGACTAGCTTCTACAATGAGCAGTTCTTC.

The chain carries TRBV13 and TRBJ2-2; the D gene is possibly TRBD2 (5 bases). Germline V lookup: CDR1 PRHDT, CDR2 FYEKMQ (reference sequence). CDR3 length: 16 residues. V was cut by 0 bases and J by 6 bases, with 14 bases left in between. The CDR3 protein is CASSLGRNLGAGELFF. For the CDR3, the DNA is TGTGCCAGCAGCTTAGGTCGGAACCTCGGGGCCGGGGAGCTGTTTTTT.

The rearrangement joins TRBV11-2 to TRBJ1-1, with D possibly TRBD1 on 5 matching bases. The CDR3 length is 15 residues. CDR1 and CDR2 (germline): SGHAT, FQNNGV. The germline V and J ends were trimmed by 3 bases and 4 bases, with 15 bases remaining between them. As DNA, the CDR3 is TGTGCCAGCAGCTTCGGGGGATCCTGGAGCACTGAAGCTTTCTTT. Translating it yields CASSFGGSWSTEAFF.

This clone has only a few counts. The chain couples TRBV11-2 to TRBJ2-7; 14 bases fit TRBD2. Looked up from germline, CDR1 is SGHAT and CDR2 is FQNNGV. The CDR3 is 16 amino acids. The J segment lost 5 bases and the V segment lost 3 bases, leaving 6 bases of the junction unmatched. This chain's CDR3 is CASSFGLAGGGNEQYF. In DNA, the CDR3 is TGTGCCAGCAGCTTCGGACTAGCGGGAGGTGGAAACGAGCAGTACTTC.

V gene TRBV19 combines with J gene TRBJ2-2, with 7 bases matching TRBD1. CDR3 size: 14 residues. V was clipped by 2 bases and J by 5 bases; unmatched bases: 2. The germline V gene has CDR1 LNHDA and CDR2 SQIVND (reference sequence). In DNA form, the CDR3 reads TGTGCCAGTAGTATAACAGGGGCAACCGGGGAGCTGTTTTTT. Amino acids: CASSITGATGELFF. Full variable domain (remainder filled in from reference TRBV19 and TRBJ2-2): DGGITQSPKYLFRKEGQNVTLSCEQNLNHDAMYWYRQDPGQGLRLIYYSQIVNDFQKGDIAEGYSVSREKKESFPLTVTSAQKNPTAFYLCASSITGATGELFFGEGSRLTVL.